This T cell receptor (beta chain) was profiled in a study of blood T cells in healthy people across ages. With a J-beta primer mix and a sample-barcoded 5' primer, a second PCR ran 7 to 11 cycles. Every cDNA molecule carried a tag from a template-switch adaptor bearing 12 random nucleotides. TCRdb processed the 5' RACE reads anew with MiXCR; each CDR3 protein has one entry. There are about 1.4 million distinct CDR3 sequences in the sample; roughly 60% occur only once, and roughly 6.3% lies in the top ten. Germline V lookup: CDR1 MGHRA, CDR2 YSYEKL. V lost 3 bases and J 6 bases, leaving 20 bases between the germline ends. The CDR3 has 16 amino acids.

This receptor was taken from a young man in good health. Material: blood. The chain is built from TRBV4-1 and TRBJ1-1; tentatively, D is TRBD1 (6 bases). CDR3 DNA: TGCGCCAGCAGCCACCGCCGACAGGCCGGCGAGCCTGAAGCTTTCTTT. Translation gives CASSHRRQAGEPEAFF.